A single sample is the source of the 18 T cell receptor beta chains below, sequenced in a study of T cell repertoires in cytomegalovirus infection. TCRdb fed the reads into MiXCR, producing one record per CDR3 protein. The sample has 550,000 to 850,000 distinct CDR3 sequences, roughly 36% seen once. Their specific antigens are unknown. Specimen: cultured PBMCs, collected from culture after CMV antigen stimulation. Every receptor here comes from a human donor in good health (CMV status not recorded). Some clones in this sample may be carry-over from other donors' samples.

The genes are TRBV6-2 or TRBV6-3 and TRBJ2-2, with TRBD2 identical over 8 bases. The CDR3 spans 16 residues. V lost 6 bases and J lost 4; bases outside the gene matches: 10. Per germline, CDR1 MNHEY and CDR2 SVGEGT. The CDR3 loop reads CASRAMGLGSTGELFF. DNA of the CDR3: TGTGCCAGCAGAGCGATGGGACTAGGAAGCACCGGGGAGCTGTTTTTT.

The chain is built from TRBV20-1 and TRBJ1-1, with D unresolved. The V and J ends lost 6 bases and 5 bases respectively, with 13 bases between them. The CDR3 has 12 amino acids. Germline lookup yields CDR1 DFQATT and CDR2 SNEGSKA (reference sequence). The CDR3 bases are TGCAGTGCAACGGGATCGAGGACTGAAGCTTTCTTT. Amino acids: CSATGSRTEAFF.

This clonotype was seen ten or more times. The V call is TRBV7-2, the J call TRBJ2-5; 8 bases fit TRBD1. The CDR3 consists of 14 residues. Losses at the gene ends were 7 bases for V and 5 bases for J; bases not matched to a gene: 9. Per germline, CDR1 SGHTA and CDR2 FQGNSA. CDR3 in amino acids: CASKSQGAGETQYF. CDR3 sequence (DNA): TGTGCCAGCAAAAGCCAGGGGGCCGGGGAGACCCAGTACTTC.

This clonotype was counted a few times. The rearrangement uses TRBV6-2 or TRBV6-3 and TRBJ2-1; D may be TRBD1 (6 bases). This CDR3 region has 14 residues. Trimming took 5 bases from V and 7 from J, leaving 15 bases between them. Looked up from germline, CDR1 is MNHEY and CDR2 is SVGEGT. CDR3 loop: CASSRTGTINEQFF. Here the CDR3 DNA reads TGTGCCAGCAGTAGGACCGGGACAATTAATGAGCAGTTCTTC.

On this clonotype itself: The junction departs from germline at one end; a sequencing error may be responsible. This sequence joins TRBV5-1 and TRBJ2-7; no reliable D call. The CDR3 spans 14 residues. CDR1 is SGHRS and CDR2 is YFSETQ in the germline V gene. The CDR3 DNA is TGCGCCGGCAGCGCCGGCGGCGGAGCCTACGAGCAGTACTTC. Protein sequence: CAGSAGGGAYEQYF.

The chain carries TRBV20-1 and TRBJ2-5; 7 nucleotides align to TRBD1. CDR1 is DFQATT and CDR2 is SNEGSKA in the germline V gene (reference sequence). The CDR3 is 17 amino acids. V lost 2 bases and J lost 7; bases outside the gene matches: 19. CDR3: CSARLRYRGSYRGTQYF. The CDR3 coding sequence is TGCAGTGCTAGACTTAGATATCGGGGCTCCTACAGGGGGACCCAGTACTTC.

The CDR3, as DNA: TGTGCCAGCAGTGAGGGGGCAGGAGTGGATACGCAGTATTTT. Translating gives CASSEGAGVDTQYF. The chain carries TRBV2 and TRBJ2-3; TRBD1 is a possible D gene (6 bases). Germline values: CDR1 SNHLY, CDR2 FYNNEI. This CDR3 has 14 residues. Trimming took off 3 bases at V and 6 bases at J, with 13 bases between the two ends. Variable domain in full (rest from reference TRBV2 and TRBJ2-3): EPEVTQTPSHQVTQMGQEVILRCVPISNHLYFYWYRQILGQKVEFLVSFYNNEISEKSEIFDDQFSVERPDGSNFTLKIRSTKLEDSAMYFCASSEGAGVDTQYFGPGTRLTVL.

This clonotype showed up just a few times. The chain's CDR3 is CASSQEIATPLGGYTF. The DNA of the CDR3 is TGCGCCAGCAGCCAAGAAATTGCGACACCCCTCGGAGGCTACACCTTC. The gene calls are TRBV4-1 and TRBJ1-2; D is undetermined. This CDR3 is built from 16 residues. V was shortened by 0 bases and J by 8 bases, with 19 bases between the two germline ends. Germline-derived CDR1 and CDR2 are MGHRA and YSYEKL.

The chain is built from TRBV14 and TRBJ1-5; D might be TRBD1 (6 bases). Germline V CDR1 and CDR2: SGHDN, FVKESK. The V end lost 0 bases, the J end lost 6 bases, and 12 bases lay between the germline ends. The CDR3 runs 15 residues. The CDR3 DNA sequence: TGTGCCAGCAGCCAAGATACACAGGGAGGTCAGCCCCAGCATTTT. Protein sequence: CASSQDTQGGQPQHF.

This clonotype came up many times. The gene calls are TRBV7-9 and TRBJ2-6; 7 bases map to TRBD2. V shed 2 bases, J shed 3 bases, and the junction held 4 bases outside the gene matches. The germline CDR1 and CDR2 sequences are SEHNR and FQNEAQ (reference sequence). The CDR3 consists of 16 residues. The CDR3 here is CASSLWGGSGANVLTF. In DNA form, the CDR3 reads TGTGCCAGCAGCTTATGGGGAGGGAGTGGGGCCAACGTCCTGACTTTC.

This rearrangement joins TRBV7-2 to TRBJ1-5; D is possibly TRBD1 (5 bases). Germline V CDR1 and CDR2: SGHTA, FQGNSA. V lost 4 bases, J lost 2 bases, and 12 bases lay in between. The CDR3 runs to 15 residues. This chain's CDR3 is CASSCSGLCNQPQHF. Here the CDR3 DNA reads TGTGCCAGCAGCTGCTCAGGGTTGTGCAATCAGCCCCAGCATTTT.

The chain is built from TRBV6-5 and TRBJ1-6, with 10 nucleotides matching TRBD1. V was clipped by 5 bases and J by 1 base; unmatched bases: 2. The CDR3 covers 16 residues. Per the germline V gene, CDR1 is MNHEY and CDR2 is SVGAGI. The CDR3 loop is CASSRQGASYNSPLHF. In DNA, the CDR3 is TGTGCCAGCAGTAGACAGGGGGCTTCCTATAATTCACCCCTCCACTTT.

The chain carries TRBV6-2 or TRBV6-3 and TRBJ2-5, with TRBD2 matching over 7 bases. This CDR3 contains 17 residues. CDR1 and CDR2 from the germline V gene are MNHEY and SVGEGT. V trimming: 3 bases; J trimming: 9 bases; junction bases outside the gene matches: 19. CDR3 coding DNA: TGTGCCAGCAGTTATCGGTTGGCGGGAGCGCCCCAGGGTCCCCAGTACTTC. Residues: CASSYRLAGAPQGPQYF.

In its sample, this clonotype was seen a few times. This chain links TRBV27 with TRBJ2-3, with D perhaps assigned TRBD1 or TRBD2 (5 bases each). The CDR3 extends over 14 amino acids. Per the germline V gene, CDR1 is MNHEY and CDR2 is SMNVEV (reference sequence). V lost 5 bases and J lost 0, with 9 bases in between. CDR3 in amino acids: CASSHGASTDTQYF. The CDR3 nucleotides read TGTGCCAGCAGTCACGGGGCTAGCACAGATACGCAGTATTTT.

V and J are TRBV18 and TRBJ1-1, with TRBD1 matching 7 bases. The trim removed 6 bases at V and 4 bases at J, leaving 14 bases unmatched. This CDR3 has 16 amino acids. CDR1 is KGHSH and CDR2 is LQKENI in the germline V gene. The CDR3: CASSSGQPGEGTEAFF. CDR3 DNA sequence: TGTGCCAGCTCTTCGGGACAGCCCGGCGAGGGCACTGAAGCTTTCTTT.

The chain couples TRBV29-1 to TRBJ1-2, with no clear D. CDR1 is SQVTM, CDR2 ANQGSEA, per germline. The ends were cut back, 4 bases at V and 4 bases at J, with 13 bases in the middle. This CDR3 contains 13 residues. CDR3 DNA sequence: TGCAGCGTTGTATCGCCAGAGCGCTATGGCTACACCTTC. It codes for CSVVSPERYGYTF.

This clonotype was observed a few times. CDR3 in amino acids: CASSETPPRAFF. In DNA form, the CDR3 reads TGTGCCAGCAGTGAAACACCGCCGAGAGCTTTCTTT. The rearrangement joins TRBV6-1 to TRBJ1-1, with D unclear. The V gene lost 2 bases and the J gene lost 10 bases, with 11 bases spanning the gap. Germline CDR1 is MNHNS and CDR2 is SASEGT. The CDR3 contains 12 residues.

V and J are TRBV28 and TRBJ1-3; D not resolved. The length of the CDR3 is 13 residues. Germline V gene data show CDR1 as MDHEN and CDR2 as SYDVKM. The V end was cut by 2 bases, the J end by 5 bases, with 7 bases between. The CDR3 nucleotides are TGTGCCAGCAGTTTAATCCGGCGAAACACCATATATTTT. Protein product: CASSLIRRNTIYF.